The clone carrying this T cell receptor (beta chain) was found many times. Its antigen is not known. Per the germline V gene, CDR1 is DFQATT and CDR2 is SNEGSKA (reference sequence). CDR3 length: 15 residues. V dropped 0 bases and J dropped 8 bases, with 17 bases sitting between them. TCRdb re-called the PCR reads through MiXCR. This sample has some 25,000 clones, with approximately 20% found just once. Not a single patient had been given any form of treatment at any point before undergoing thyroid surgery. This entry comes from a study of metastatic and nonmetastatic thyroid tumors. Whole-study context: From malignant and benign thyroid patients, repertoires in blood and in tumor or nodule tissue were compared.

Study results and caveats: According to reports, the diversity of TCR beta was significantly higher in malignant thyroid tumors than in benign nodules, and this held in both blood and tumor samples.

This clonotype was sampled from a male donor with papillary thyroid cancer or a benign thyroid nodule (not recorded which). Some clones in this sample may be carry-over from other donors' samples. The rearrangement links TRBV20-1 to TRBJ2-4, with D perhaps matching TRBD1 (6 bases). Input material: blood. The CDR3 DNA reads TGCAGTGCTAGAGACGCAGGGGCCGCTATTGACATTCAGTACTTC. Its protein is CSARDAGAAIDIQYF.